This note documents a single TCR beta chain sequence. The specificity of this receptor is unknown. The sample holds no much larger clone one base away, and base qualities are not on file. The donors were healthy, HIV-negative adults who had no recently reported acute infections or vaccinations. All donors were Caucasian adults living in Nashville, Tennessee, USA. CD4+ T cells were enriched through magnetic negative selection, after which naive cells were positively selected on CD45RA and the remaining negative fraction served as the memory subset. Blood was collected by leukapheresis, and PBMCs were isolated by Ficoll-Histopaque density gradient centrifugation and then cryopreserved in liquid nitrogen vapor phase. Purity and quantity of every magnetically sorted T cell population were checked by analytical flow cytometry. Genomic DNA was isolated from each sorted fraction and quantified by UV absorbance on a Nanodrop 2000c.

Using the deep immunoSEQ assay, multiplex PCR amplified TCR CDR3 regions from genomic DNA. For each cell subset, the extracted genomic DNA was distributed evenly across all wells of several immunoSEQ 96-well plates, and each plate served as one replicate. Each replicate PCR for sorted subsets received 150 to 250 ng genomic DNA, equal to tens of thousands of T cell genomes. The purified libraries were quantified using a Qubit 3.0 fluorometer, sized with a Bioanalyzer 2100, and then quantified again using the KAPA Library Quantification kit. Every immunoSEQ 96-well plate was sequenced on a dedicated single-read 150-cycle Illumina NextSeq 550 flow cell. As for the authors' bioinformatics: The immunoSEQ output contained only junctional sequences without quality scores, so filtering could not match that applied to full-length reads. Sequences were annotated with PyIR, a Python wrapper for IgBLAST v1.9, and V/J genes and CDR3 were assigned using IMGT germline references. Reads with weak V/J assignments (E-value above 1e-6), missing CDR3, stop codons, out-of-frame junctions, or ambiguous translated residues were removed. V3J clonotypes were defined as sequences sharing an identical inferred V gene, J gene, and CDR3 amino acid sequence. Percentage overlap between repertoires was computed as shared unique clonotypes divided by the size of the smaller repertoire. Repertoire richness was assessed with RTK rarefaction, the Chao1 estimator, and Recon v2.1 estimates of unobserved clonotypes. Generation probabilities for all TCRbeta clonotypes obtained by the gDNA method from several donors were computed using OLGA. The source is immuneACCESS, and TCRdb retained only in-frame sequences with V and J called. Part of the clones is not carried over; for the studies checked, unresolved V genes explain less than half of this, and the remainder is unexplained. Clonal size and the V and J genes are those of that table, whereas D and trimming came from the DNA. Counted in this sample were some 2.1 million clones; 90% to 95% of them appeared once. The ten largest clonotypes hold around 0.13% of the sample.

The CDR3 spans 14 residues, from the cysteine through the phenylalanine. The entry retains the CDR3 DNA only, 42 bases that are in frame from base 1. Taken from the germline V gene, the CDR1 and CDR2 loops are SNHLY and FYNNEI. Relative to germline, V is 2 bases shorter and J is 6 bases shorter, with 14 bases between their ends. The sample is drawn from a study of shared clonotypes between healthy human individuals (dated by TCRdb to the early 2020s). Study-level background: A few men and two women, aged 18 to 49 years, made up the cohort. For each donor, CD4 naive and CD4 memory were each given three plates, CD8 naive was given two plates, and CD8 memory was given one plate. To estimate repertoire size and how much clonotype sharing occurs between individuals, the study deeply sequenced the blood TCR repertoires of about five healthy adults. To increase sequencing depth and limit assay-specific biases, TCR repertoire library preparation and sequencing were carried out by different laboratories using diverse techniques. Per donor, leukapheresis produced somewhere between about 0.85 and 8.9 billion PBMCs.

Summary of the overall study and its limitations: The small number of donors limited the genetic and exposure-history diversity represented. Sampling was restricted to blood, and TCR repertoires in tissue are likely to differ from TCR repertoires in blood. Estimated clonotype richness was generally larger for naive than for memory subsets. Compared with non-shared clonotypes, the clonotypes found in all four sorted-subset donors had higher generation probabilities. Pairwise subsampling indicated that sequencing depth was expected to affect the degree of clonotype sharing among donors. Sharing across a handful of donors was observed for roughly 5% of naive CD4, 3% to 4% of naive CD8, about 2.3% of memory CD4, and less than 0.45% of memory CD8 clonotypes. Even with the large sequencing depth, rarefaction of the sorted-subset datasets indicated that sequencing was incomplete.

The chain was built from TRBV2 and TRBJ2-7; the D gene is perhaps TRBD2, on 5 matching bases. The specimen sequenced was naive CD4+ T cells sorted from blood. The cell subset or site label on this specimen signifies: CD45RA+ positively selected. The receptor's source is a man in his late teens or twenties in good health. In nucleotide form, the sequence is TGTGCCAGCAGTGAACGAGGGTATCGGCCCGAGCAGTACTTC. This gives the protein CASSERGYRPEQYF.